This T cell receptor beta chain was found in a study of cytomegalovirus exposure and HLA in healthy donors. Findings and caveats of the study: Compared with the approximately 670-donor mean, an Asian-associated ancestry cluster reportedly had fewer N-insertions, according to a later analysis. The presence/absence work took it that sequencing depth was about the same across donors. A later analysis linked 15,000 to 20,000 TCR beta sequences to HLA alleles at 0.05 false discovery rate. When analyzed later, a missense DCLRE1C variant was found to be linked to TCR beta V- and J-gene trimming.

This CDR3 spans 15 amino acids. V shed 1 base and J shed 2 bases, with 10 bases lying between them. Germline CDR1 reads SEHNR; CDR2 reads FQNEAQ (reference sequence). As for this clone: The antigen remains unidentified.

Primers: 60 Vbeta forward and 13 Jbeta reverse. The repertoire was sequenced with immunoSEQ multiplex PCR; TCRdb's copy has only in-frame clones and lacks some. The sample yields about 190,000 clones, roughly four fifths seen once. The specimen was PBMCs. The source of this sequence is a woman under 30 in good health and CMV-seropositive. V gene TRBV7-9 combines with J gene TRBJ2-3; D gene uncertain. CDR3 in DNA: TGTGCCAGCAGCTTAGGGGCCGAAGTCACAGATACGCAGTATTTT. This gives the protein CASSLGAEVTDTQYF.